This T cell receptor beta chain was recorded in a study of naive and memory T cell subsets. Overall study results and limits: Possibly reflecting memory cells re-expressing CD45RA, a few larger clonotypes occurred in naive repertoires, especially CD8. Gini index rose across naive, CM, EM and EMRA in CD4 and CD8. Between naive and memory subsets, TCR abundance power law exponents differed. Over 90% of naive TCR sequences appeared only once after error correction, unlike memory subsets.

This clonotype occurred a few times. Its antigen is currently unknown. CDR3 length: 14 amino acids. Trimming cost V 7 bases and J 4 bases, with 17 bases left between them. CDR1 and CDR2 from the germline V gene are MDHEN and SYDVKM. The beta constant-region primer was an equimolar mix of two oligonucleotides covering TRBC1 and TRBC2. Four rounds of PCR amplified the ligated cDNA using nested alpha and beta constant-region primers plus SP2. One entry per CDR3 protein results from TCRdb running MiXCR on the UMI-ligation and nested PCR reads. The table includes approximately 150,000 distinct CDR3 sequences, about 23% detected once.

V gene TRBV28 combines with J gene TRBJ2-7; a possible D gene is TRBD2 (6 bases). Sample: naive CD4+ T cells from blood. The sequence was collected from a human donor in good health. CDR3 loop: CASIPGLSSYEQYF. CDR3 nucleotide sequence: TGTGCCAGCATTCCCGGACTAAGTTCGTACGAGCAGTACTTC.